A selection of T cell receptor beta chains follows, all from one sample in a study of T cells in Graves' hyperthyroidism and ophthalmopathy. Each CDR3 protein is one row after TCRdb ran MiXCR on the multiplex PCR reads. The sample lists 650,000 to 700,000 distinct CDR3 sequences, 17% occurring once. The sequenced sample consisted of blood. The source is a man aged 45-65 years with Graves' hyperthyroidism. The CDR3 runs from the conserved cysteine through the conserved F or W. Fields, in order: D gene, J gene, clone size, V gene, CDR3 DNA, CDR3 protein. The D gene is left open where the match is weak. Rows give clone size only sometimes, using once, few, many, or a class for an expanded clone.

TRBD2 | TRBJ2-1 | many | TRBV28 | TGTGCCAGCAGATATCTAGCGGGAGGACGGAATGAGCAGTTCTTC | CASRYLAGGRNEQFF
. | TRBJ2-1 | many | TRBV12-3/TRBV12-4 | TGTGCCAGCAGTTTAGGGCCTCCCCGTGAGCAGTTCTTC | CASSLGPPREQFF
TRBD1 | TRBJ2-1 | . | TRBV29-1 | TGCAGCGTCCTGACAGGGGGCAGTTACAATGAGCAGTTCTTC | CSVLTGGSYNEQFF
. | TRBJ2-7 | . | TRBV4-3 | TGCGCCAGCAGCCAAAGTCCGGGGGAGTACGAGCAGTACTTC | CASSQSPGEYEQYF
TRBD1 | TRBJ2-7 | few | TRBV18 | TGTGCCAGCTCACCCTCAGGACAGGGTAAGATCTACGAGCAGTACTTC | CASSPSGQGKIYEQYF
. | TRBJ2-3 | many | TRBV6-6 | TGTGCCAGCAGTTACGCAAATAAGCAGTATTTT | CASSYANKQYF
. | TRBJ1-3 | few | TRBV20-1 | TGCAGTGCGCCGCGGAGGGACTCTGGAAACACCATATATTTT | CSAPRRDSGNTIYF
TRBD2 | TRBJ2-5 | . | TRBV11-3 | TGTGCCAGCAGCCTCGGACTAGCGGTTGAAGAGACCCAGTACTTC | CASSLGLAVEETQYF
. | TRBJ2-1 | . | TRBV7-9 | TGTGCCAGCAGCCCGCCTAGGGACAATGAGCAGTTCTTC | CASSPPRDNEQFF
. | TRBJ1-1 | . | TRBV25-1 | TGTGCCAGCAGTGACCGCTGGCAGCACCCCAGGAACACTGAAGCTTTCTTT | CASSDRWQHPRNTEAFF
TRBD2 | TRBJ2-4 | many | TRBV6-1 | TGTGCCAGCAGTGATTCGCCCGGACTAGCGGCTGCCAAAAACATTCAGTACTTC | CASSDSPGLAAAKNIQYF
. | TRBJ2-7 | few | TRBV2 | TGTGCCAGCAGTGGAGGGGCGGCCCCACCCTACGAGCAGTACTTC | CASSGGAAPPYEQYF
TRBD1 | TRBJ1-6 | few | TRBV7-9 | TGTGCCAGCAGCCCAGGGACAGGGGGAGACTCACCCCTCCACTTT | CASSPGTGGDSPLHF
. | TRBJ1-1 | few | TRBV5-6 | TGTGCCAGCAGCTTCGGAATTGTTGAAGCTTTCTTT | CASSFGIVEAFF
. | TRBJ1-5 | many | TRBV12-3/TRBV12-4 | TGTGCCAGCAGTTTTTTTCCAGGGGCAGACAATCAGCCCCAGCATTTT | CASSFFPGADNQPQHF
. | TRBJ1-6 | many | TRBV6-1 | TGTGCCAGCAGTGAAGTGGCAGGGCGTACCTATAATTCACCCCTCCACTTT | CASSEVAGRTYNSPLHF
. | TRBJ1-1 | many | TRBV19 | TGTGCCAGTAGTCCCCAGGACGGTCCCCTGGGTAGCACTGAAGCTTTCTTT | CASSPQDGPLGSTEAFF
. | TRBJ1-4 | many | TRBV7-9 | TGTGCCAGCAGCGCACAGGGTAGTGAAAAACTGTTTTTT | CASSAQGSEKLFF
. | TRBJ2-5 | . | TRBV5-1 | TGCGCCAGCAGCGGCCAAGATACAGTGGGGGAGACCCAGTACTTC | CASSGQDTVGETQYF
. | TRBJ2-3 | . | TRBV6-5 | TGTGCCAGCAGTTCTCCGACTAGCACAGATACGCAGTATTTT | CASSSPTSTDTQYF
. | TRBJ1-1 | . | TRBV4-1 | TGCGCCAGCAGCCCCGGCGGGGACACTGAAGCTTTCTTT | CASSPGGDTEAFF
TRBD1 | TRBJ1-1 | many | TRBV30 | TGTGCCTGGACCGGACAGGGGAACACTGAAGCTTTCTTT | CAWTGQGNTEAFF
TRBD2 | TRBJ2-2 | many | TRBV11-3 | TGTGCCAGCAGCTCGCTTGGCGGGAGAATCTACGGTGACACCGGGGAGCTGTTTTTT | CASSSLGGRIYGDTGELFF
. | TRBJ2-5 | many | TRBV15 | TGTGCCACCAGCAGAGGGGGAGGACAAGAGACCCAGTACTTC | CATSRGGGQETQYF
TRBD2 | TRBJ2-7 | many | TRBV12-3/TRBV12-4 | TGTGCCAGCAGTTTAGGCGGGAGGCTCGGCGAGCAGTACTTC | CASSLGGRLGEQYF
. | TRBJ2-7 | . | TRBV10-2 | TGCGCCAGCAGTGAGTCGCAGGGTTCGCGCGAGCAGTACTTC | CASSESQGSREQYF
. | TRBJ2-1 | . | TRBV27 | TGTGCCAGCGGATCGGGACTTTTCTACAATGAGCGGTTCTTC | CASGSGLFYNERFF
TRBD1 | TRBJ1-5 | few | TRBV7-9 | TGTGCCAGCAGCTTATATACGGGACAGGGAAACAATCAGCCCCAGCATTTT | CASSLYTGQGNNQPQHF
TRBD2 | TRBJ2-7 | . | TRBV27 | TGTGCCAGCAGTTTCGCGACTAGCTACTCCTACGAGCAGTACTTC | CASSFATSYSYEQYF
TRBD1 | TRBJ2-2 | many | TRBV2 | TGTGCCAGTAACACAGGGGGCCGGGGCACCGGGGAGCTGTTTTTT | CASNTGGRGTGELFF
TRBD2 | TRBJ2-1 | many | TRBV27 | TGTGCCAGCAGAACGCTAGCGGAAGGCTACAATGAGCAGTTCTTC | CASRTLAEGYNEQFF
TRBD2 | TRBJ2-1 | . | TRBV6-5 | TGTGCCAGCAGTTATCTCCTAGCGGGGCGGCGCAATGAGCAGTTCTTC | CASSYLLAGRRNEQFF
TRBD1 | TRBJ2-7 | many | TRBV30 | TGTGCCTGGGGACAGGGGGTCCACGAGCAGTACTTC | CAWGQGVHEQYF
TRBD1 | TRBJ2-2 | . | TRBV2 | TGTGCCAGCAGCAAAGACAGGGGGCTCACCGGGGAGCTGTTTTTT | CASSKDRGLTGELFF
. | TRBJ2-7 | . | TRBV20-1 | TGCAGTGCTGAGAGTCCGGACTTCATCAACGAGCAGTACTTC | CSAESPDFINEQYF